The T cell receptor beta chain described here comes from a study of T-cell memory formation after mild COVID-19. TCRdb processed the 5' RACE reads anew with MiXCR; each CDR3 protein has one entry. The sample has about 110,000 distinct CDR3 sequences; around 15% are singletons. V was pared by 0 bases and J by 4 bases, with 11 bases between. The germline CDR1 and CDR2 sequences are SGHVS and FQNEAQ. The CDR3 runs to 15 residues. This clonotype showed up just a few times. The sample was PBMCs or a T cell subset sorted from them (not recorded which). V usage is TRBV7-8 and J usage is TRBJ2-3; D tentatively fits TRBD1 or TRBD2 (5 bases each). The source is an adult woman who had mild COVID-19 (a few samples of this study predate the infection). Cell type and time point are not known. CDR3 protein: CASSLAGAGADTQYF. DNA for the CDR3: TGTGCCAGCAGCTTAGCCGGGGCGGGCGCAGATACGCAGTATTTT.